The subject of this entry is one T cell receptor (beta chain). The sample comes from a study of blood T cell repertoires in COVID-19. This table comes from immunoSEQ multiplex PCR, and its TCRdb copy is limited to in-frame clones, with some not included. The repertoire has some 35,000 clones, roughly three quarters of them found once; the top ten carry over 15%. CDR1 is KGHDR, CDR2 SFDVKD, per germline. This CDR3 contains 15 residues. V gave up 4 bases and J gave up 6 bases; unmatched junction bases: 11. This rearrangement joins TRBV24-1 to TRBJ2-7; TRBD2 matches at 7 bases. The sample consisted of peripheral blood. This sequence was found in a man aged 65 to 85 with acute or convalescent COVID-19. CDR3 sequence (DNA): TGTGCCACCAGTGACTCCGCCAGCGGGAAGGGCGAGCAGTACTTC. Protein sequence: CATSDSASGKGEQYF.